This T cell receptor beta chain was profiled in a study of cytomegalovirus exposure and HLA in healthy donors. Whole-study results and caveats: In a later analysis, an Asian-associated ancestry cluster reportedly showed fewer N-insertions than the approximately 610-donor mean.

Concerning this clone: Antigen specificity is unknown.

Unmatched junction bases numbered 2, after V lost 8 bases and J lost 9 bases. Germline V lookup: CDR1 ENHRY, CDR2 SYGVKD. The CDR3 is 13 amino acids. Researchers ran the PCR with 60 Vbeta and 13 Jbeta primers. The method was immunoSEQ multiplex PCR; TCRdb's version includes in-frame clones alone and lacks a portion of them. The table includes fewer than 90,000 clones, roughly three quarters detected once. The sequencing sample was made of PBMCs. The sequence came from a woman in her thirties or forties in good health and CMV-seropositive. The gene calls are TRBV10-3 and TRBJ2-1, with 15 bases fitting TRBD2. CDR3 region: CAIGGLAGGEQFF. Written as DNA, the CDR3 is TGTGCCATCGGGGGACTAGCGGGAGGTGAGCAGTTCTTC.